The source of this T cell receptor (beta chain) is a study of CD4 T cells in relation to SARS-CoV-2 and coronaviruses. CD4+ T cells from unexposed donors were obtained before the COVID-19 pandemic (2011-2018). CD4+ T cells were isolated from the cells after around eleven days of culture. Between the trimmed V and J ends, which lost 6 bases and 5 bases, there was a span of 14 bases. This CDR3 comprises 13 residues. Per germline, CDR1 SGHRS and CDR2 YFSETQ. Generated by immunoSEQ multiplex PCR, the TCRdb table keeps only in-frame clones and is missing some. The sample includes approximately 25,000 clones, around 70% of them seen just once. A note on this clone: As yet, its antigen is unknown.

This sequence originates from a human donor in good health. The chain couples TRBV5-1 to TRBJ2-5; possible D gene TRBD1, 5 bases. The sequencing input was CD4+ T cells from PBMCs, cultured in vitro. CDR3 loop: CASKIWGAETQYF. In nucleotides, the CDR3 is TGCGCCAGCAAAATCTGGGGCGCCGAGACCCAGTACTTC.